This T cell receptor beta chain was identified during a study of tumor-infiltrating lymphocytes in primary liver carcinoma. Background on the study: These patients were men and women whose ages were 30 to 69 years. Tumor stage was T1-T3 N0M0, and tumor size was roughly 4 to 10 cm across.

Researchers generated TCR beta cDNA from approximately 500 ng of total RNA, relying on a constant-region primer. Three nested multiplex PCR rounds of slightly modified ARM-PCR generated TCR beta libraries. TRBV1-TRBV30 forward primers and a C-beta reverse primer were used in the first two PCR rounds, which each ran for about 10 cycles. Each CDR3 protein is one row after TCRdb ran MiXCR on the multiplex PCR reads. Here the sample spans about 310,000 distinct CDR3 sequences, approximately 54% being singletons. Both blood RNA, taken from unsorted whole blood, and germline DNA were extracted. Unmatched junction bases numbered 24, after V lost 5 bases and J lost 10 bases. In germline, CDR1 is SQVTM, CDR2 ANQGSEA. The CDR3 runs to 18 residues. Note on this clonotype: A much bigger clone sits one base away, suggesting this may be a read error.

The TCR comes from a woman in her thirties with primary liver carcinoma and hepatitis B virus infection. The V call is TRBV29-1, the J call TRBJ2-1, with 9 nucleotides matching TRBD2. Sequenced input: peripheral blood. CDR3 sequence: CSVPVNPLRHLAGSEQFF. The CDR3 nucleotides are TGCAGCGTTCCTGTGAACCCATTGCGTCACCTAGCGGGGTCAGAGCAGTTCTTC.